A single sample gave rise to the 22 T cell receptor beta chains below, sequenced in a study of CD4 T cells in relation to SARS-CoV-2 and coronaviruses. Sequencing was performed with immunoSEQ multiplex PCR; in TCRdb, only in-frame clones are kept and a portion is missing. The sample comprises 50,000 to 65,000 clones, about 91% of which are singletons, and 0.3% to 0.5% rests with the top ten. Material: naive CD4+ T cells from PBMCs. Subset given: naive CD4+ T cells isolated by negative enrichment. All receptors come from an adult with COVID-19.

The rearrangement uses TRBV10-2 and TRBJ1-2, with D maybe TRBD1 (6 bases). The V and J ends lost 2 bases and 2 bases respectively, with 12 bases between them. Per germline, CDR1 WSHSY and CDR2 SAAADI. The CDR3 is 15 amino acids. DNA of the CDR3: TGCGCCAGCAGTGAGACGATGGGGGCCAACTATGGCTACACCTTC. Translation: CASSETMGANYGYTF.

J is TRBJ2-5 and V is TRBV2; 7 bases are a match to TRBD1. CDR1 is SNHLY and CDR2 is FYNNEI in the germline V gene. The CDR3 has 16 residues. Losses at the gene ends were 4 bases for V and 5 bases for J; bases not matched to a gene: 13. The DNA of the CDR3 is TGTGCCAGCAGTGCCCAGACAGGGTCGGGTTTTGAGACCCAGTACTTC. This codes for CASSAQTGSGFETQYF.

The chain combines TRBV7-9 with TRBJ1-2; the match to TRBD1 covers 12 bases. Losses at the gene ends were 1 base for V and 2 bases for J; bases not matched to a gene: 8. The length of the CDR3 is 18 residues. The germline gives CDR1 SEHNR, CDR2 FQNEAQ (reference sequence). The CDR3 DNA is TGTGCCAGCAGCTTAGAGTGGGACAGGGGGCGCGCCAACTATGGCTACACCTTC. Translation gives CASSLEWDRGRANYGYTF. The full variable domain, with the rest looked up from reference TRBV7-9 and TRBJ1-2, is DTGVSQNPRHKITKRGQNVTFRCDPISEHNRLYWYRQTLGQGPEFLTYFQNEAQLEKSRLLSDRFSAERPKGSFSTLEIQRTEQGDSAMYLCASSLEWDRGRANYGYTFGSGTRLTVV.

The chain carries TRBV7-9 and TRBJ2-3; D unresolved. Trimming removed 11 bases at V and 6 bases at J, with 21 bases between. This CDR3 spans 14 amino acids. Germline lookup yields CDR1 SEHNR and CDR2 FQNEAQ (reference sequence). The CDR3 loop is CAGQALGGSDTQYF. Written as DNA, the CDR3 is TGTGCCGGGCAGGCGCTAGGTGGGTCGGATACGCAGTATTTT.

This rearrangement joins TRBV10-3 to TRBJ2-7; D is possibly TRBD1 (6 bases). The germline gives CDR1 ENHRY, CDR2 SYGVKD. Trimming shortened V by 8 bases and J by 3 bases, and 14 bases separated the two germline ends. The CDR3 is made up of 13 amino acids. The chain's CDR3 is CAIRTETYYEQYF. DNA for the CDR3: TGTGCCATCCGGACAGAAACTTACTACGAGCAGTACTTC.

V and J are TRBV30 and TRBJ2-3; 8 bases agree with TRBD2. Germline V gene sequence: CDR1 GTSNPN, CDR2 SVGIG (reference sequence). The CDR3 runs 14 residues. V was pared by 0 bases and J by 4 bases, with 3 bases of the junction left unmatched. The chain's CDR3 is CAWSVLAGPDTQYF. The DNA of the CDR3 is TGTGCCTGGAGTGTATTAGCGGGACCAGATACGCAGTATTTT.

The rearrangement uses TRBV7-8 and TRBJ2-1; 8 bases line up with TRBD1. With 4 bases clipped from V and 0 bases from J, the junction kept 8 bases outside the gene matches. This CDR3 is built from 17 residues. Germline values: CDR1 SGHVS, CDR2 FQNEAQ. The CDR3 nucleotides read TGTGCCAGCAGCTCACCCGGGACAGGTAGCTCCTACAATGAGCAGTTCTTC. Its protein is CASSSPGTGSSYNEQFF. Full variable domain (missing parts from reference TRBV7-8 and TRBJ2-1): GAGVSQSPRYKVAKRGQDVALRCDPISGHVSLFWYQQALGQGPEFLTYFQNEAQLDKSGLPSDRFFAERPEGSVSTLKIQRTQQEDSAVYLCASSSPGTGSSYNEQFFGPGTRLTVL.

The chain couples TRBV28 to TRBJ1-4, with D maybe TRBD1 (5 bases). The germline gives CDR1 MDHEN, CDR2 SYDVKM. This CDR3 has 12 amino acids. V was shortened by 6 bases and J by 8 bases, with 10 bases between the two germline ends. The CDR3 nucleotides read TGTGCCAGCAGCGGACAACTCGAAAAACTGTTTTTT. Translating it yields CASSGQLEKLFF.

The CDR3 here is CASSPRTFEQYF. The CDR3 DNA follows: TGTGCCAGCTCACCCCGGACATTCGAGCAGTACTTC. The V and J genes are TRBV18 and TRBJ2-7, with D tentatively TRBD1 (5 bases). Trimming shortened V by 3 bases and J by 6 bases, and 9 bases separated the two germline ends. CDR1 and CDR2 from the germline V gene are KGHSH and LQKENI. This CDR3 has 12 residues.

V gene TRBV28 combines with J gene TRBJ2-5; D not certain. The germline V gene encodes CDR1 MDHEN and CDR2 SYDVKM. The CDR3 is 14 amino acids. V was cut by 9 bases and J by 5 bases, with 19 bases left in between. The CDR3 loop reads CASSSAPGRETQYF. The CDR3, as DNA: TGTGCCAGTTCCTCCGCTCCGGGTAGGGAGACCCAGTACTTC.

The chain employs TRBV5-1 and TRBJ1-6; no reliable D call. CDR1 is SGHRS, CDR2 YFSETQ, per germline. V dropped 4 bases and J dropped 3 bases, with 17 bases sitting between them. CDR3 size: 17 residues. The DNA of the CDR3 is TGCGCCAGCAGCCCACTCAGGCAGACCAGCTATAATTCACCCCTCCACTTT. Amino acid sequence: CASSPLRQTSYNSPLHF.

In DNA, the CDR3 is TGTGCCAGCAGTTTATTACGGGGACGGGGTAACTATGGCTACACCTTC. Amino acid sequence: CASSLLRGRGNYGYTF. The chain combines TRBV28 with TRBJ1-2, with D perhaps matching TRBD1 (5 bases). Germline V CDR1 and CDR2: MDHEN, SYDVKM. CDR3 length: 16 residues. V lost 1 base to trimming and J lost 1 base, with 13 bases between them.

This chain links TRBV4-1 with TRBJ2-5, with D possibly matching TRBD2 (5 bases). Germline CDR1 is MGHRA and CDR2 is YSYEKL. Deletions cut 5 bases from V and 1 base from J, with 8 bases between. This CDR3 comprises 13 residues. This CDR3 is CASSSGPQETQYF. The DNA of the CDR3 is TGCGCCAGCAGCAGCGGCCCCCAAGAGACCCAGTACTTC.

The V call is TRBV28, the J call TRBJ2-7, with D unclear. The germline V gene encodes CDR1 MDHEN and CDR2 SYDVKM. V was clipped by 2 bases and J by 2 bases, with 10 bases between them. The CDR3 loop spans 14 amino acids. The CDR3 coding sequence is TGTGCCAGCAGTTTACTAGGCAGGACCTACGAGCAGTACTTC. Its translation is CASSLLGRTYEQYF.

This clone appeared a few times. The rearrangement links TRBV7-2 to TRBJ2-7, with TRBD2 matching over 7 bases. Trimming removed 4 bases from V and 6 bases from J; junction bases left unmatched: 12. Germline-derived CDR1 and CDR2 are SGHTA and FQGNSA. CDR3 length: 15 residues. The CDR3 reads CASSSVLGRAGEQYF. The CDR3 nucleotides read TGTGCCAGCAGCTCCGTCCTGGGGAGGGCGGGCGAGCAGTACTTC.

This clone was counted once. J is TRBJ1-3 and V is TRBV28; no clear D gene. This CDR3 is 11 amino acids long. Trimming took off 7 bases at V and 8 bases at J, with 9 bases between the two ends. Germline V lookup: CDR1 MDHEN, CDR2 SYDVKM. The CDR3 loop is CASKGGYTIYF. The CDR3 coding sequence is TGTGCCAGCAAGGGAGGTTACACCATATATTTT.

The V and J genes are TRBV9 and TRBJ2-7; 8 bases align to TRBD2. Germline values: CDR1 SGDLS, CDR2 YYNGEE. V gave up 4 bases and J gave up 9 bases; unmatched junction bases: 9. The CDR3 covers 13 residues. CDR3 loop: CASSSGGVGVQYF. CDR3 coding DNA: TGTGCCAGCAGCTCGGGGGGGGTCGGAGTGCAGTACTTC.

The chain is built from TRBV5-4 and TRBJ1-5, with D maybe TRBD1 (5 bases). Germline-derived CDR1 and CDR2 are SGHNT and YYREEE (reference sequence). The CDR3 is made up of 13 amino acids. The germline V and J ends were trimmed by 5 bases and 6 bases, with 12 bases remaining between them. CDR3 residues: CASSTWGSQPQHF. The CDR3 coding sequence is TGTGCCAGCAGTACGTGGGGCAGTCAGCCCCAGCATTTT.

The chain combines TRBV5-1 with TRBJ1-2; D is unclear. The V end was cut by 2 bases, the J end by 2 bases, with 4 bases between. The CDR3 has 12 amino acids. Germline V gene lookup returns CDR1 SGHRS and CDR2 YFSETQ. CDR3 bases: TGCGCCAGCAGCTTTCAGAACTATGGCTACACCTTC. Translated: CASSFQNYGYTF.

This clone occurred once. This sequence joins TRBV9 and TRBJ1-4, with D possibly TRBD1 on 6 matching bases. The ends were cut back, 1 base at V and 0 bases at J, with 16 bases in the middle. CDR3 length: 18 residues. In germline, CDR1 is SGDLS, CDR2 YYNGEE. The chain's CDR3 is CASSVNPRQAATNEKLFF. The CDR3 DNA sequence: TGTGCCAGCAGCGTAAATCCCCGACAGGCCGCAACTAATGAAAAACTGTTTTTT.

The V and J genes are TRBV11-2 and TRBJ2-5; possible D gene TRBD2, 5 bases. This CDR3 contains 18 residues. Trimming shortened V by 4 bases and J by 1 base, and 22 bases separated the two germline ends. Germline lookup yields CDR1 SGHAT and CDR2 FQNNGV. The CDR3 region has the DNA TGTGCCAGCAGCTCTTTGAAATCGGCGGGTCCTTTCCAAGAGACCCAGTACTTC. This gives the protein CASSSLKSAGPFQETQYF.

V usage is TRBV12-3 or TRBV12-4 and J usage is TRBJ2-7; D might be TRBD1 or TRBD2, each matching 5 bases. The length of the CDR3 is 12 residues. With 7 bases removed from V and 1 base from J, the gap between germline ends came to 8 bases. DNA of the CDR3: TGTGCCAGCATGGGACGGTCCTACGAGCAGTACTTC. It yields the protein CASMGRSYEQYF.